A selection of T cell receptor beta chains follows, all from one sample in a study of blood T cell repertoires in COVID-19. Produced via immunoSEQ multiplex PCR; TCRdb's table is partial and in-frame only. The sample has about 63,000 clones; roughly 89% are singletons. Specimen: peripheral blood. All receptors derive from a woman older than 75 with acute or convalescent COVID-19. Each CDR3 is given with its conserved first and last residue. The order of the fields is D gene, V gene, clone size, J gene, CDR3 DNA, CDR3 protein. A D gene is named only where the DNA matches it firmly. The size field is filled for only some rows; it gives once, few, many or a size class.

-	TRBV19	-	TRBJ2-1	TGTGCCAGTAGCGCTACAGGGATTCCCTACAATGAGCAGTTCTTC	CASSATGIPYNEQFF
-	TRBV3-1/TRBV3-2	-	TRBJ1-5	TGTGCCAGCAGCCAAGACAGGGTGGATCAGCCCCAGCATTTT	CASSQDRVDQPQHF
-	TRBV28	-	TRBJ1-4	TGTGCCAGCATGGGCACGTACAATGAAAAACTGTTTTTT	CASMGTYNEKLFF
-	TRBV3-1/TRBV3-2	-	TRBJ2-5	TGTGCCAGCAGCCTGAGGGATCTCTGGGGGACCCAGTACTTC	CASSLRDLWGTQYF
TRBD1	TRBV30	-	TRBJ1-2	TGTGCCTGGAGTGTAGGGCCCCAGCAGGGGGCGGTCTATGGCTACACCTTC	CAWSVGPQQGAVYGYTF
-	TRBV19	once	TRBJ1-1	TGTGCCAGTAGTAAGGTGGGCCAACCCCAGAACACTGAAGCTTTCTTT	CASSKVGQPQNTEAFF
TRBD1	TRBV5-1	-	TRBJ1-2	TGCGCCAGCGGGACAGGGGTGGACTATGGCTACACCTTC	CASGTGVDYGYTF
-	TRBV6-1	many	TRBJ1-5	TGTGCCAGCAGTGAAGGGTCAGGGCAAAATCAGCCCCAGCATTTT	CASSEGSGQNQPQHF
-	TRBV7-9	-	TRBJ2-7	TGTGCCAGCAGCTTAGGTGTTACTAACCAGCAGTACTTC	CASSLGVTNQQYF
-	TRBV6-6	-	TRBJ1-3	TGTGCCAGCAGTTATGGAGGAACCCGGTCCGGAAACACCATATATTTT	CASSYGGTRSGNTIYF
-	TRBV20-1	-	TRBJ1-2	TGCAGTGCCGACACTTCGGGCTACACCTTC	CSADTSGYTF
-	TRBV5-1	-	TRBJ2-3	TGCGCCAGCAGCCCAGGACTATACACAGATACGCAGTATTTT	CASSPGLYTDTQYF
-	TRBV28	-	TRBJ1-1	TGTGCCAGCACCCCAACTAAGAACACTGAAGCTTTCTTT	CASTPTKNTEAFF
-	TRBV19	-	TRBJ1-1	TGTGCCAGTGGGGGGTTGGGGAGCACTGAAGCTTTCTTT	CASGGLGSTEAFF
-	TRBV6-2/TRBV6-3	-	TRBJ1-3	TGTGCCAGCAGTGATTTGGACACGAGCTCTGGAAACACCATATATTTT	CASSDLDTSSGNTIYF
-	TRBV5-1	-	TRBJ2-1	TGCGCCAGCAGCTTCCCGCAGTTGAATGAGCAGTTCTTC	CASSFPQLNEQFF
TRBD1	TRBV4-2	-	TRBJ1-1	TGTGCCAGCAGCCAAGGACGCCCCTCACAGGGGCGGTTGAACACTGAAGCTTTCTTT	CASSQGRPSQGRLNTEAFF
TRBD1	TRBV6-6	few	TRBJ1-1	TGTGCCAGCATTGGGACAGGGGGAAACACTGAAGCTTTCTTT	CASIGTGGNTEAFF
TRBD1	TRBV7-9	-	TRBJ2-3	TGTGCCATCCGTACGGGACAGGGTATGGATACGCAGTATTTT	CAIRTGQGMDTQYF
TRBD1	TRBV4-1	-	TRBJ2-2	TGCGCCAGCAGCCAAGGAGGGACAGGGATCCACACCGGGGAGCTGTTTTTT	CASSQGGTGIHTGELFF
-	TRBV19	-	TRBJ2-1	TGTGCCAGTAGGAAGGCCGGGGGCTCCTACAATGAGCAGTTCTTC	CASRKAGGSYNEQFF
TRBD2	TRBV19	-	TRBJ2-7	TGTGCCAGTTCTAGGGAGGGAGGCCTCTCCTACGAGCAGTACTTC	CASSREGGLSYEQYF
-	TRBV27	-	TRBJ2-1	TGTGCCAGCAGTTTAGACTGGCGGAGCAACAATGAGCAGTTCTTC	CASSLDWRSNNEQFF
-	TRBV2	-	TRBJ1-5	TGTGCCAGCAGTAATATCGGGAATAATGGCAATCAGCCCCAGCATTTT	CASSNIGNNGNQPQHF
TRBD1	TRBV5-1	-	TRBJ1-3	TGCGCCAGCAGCTTGGAGGGGGCGAACACCATATATTTT	CASSLEGANTIYF
-	TRBV24-1	-	TRBJ2-1	TGTGCCACCAGTGATTCCGGGACTTTCTACAATGAGCAGTTCTTC	CATSDSGTFYNEQFF
-	TRBV30	once	TRBJ2-1	TGTGCCTGGAGTGCCAGCCCGGGAAGGGATGAGCAGTTCTTC	CAWSASPGRDEQFF
-	TRBV27	-	TRBJ2-3	TGTGCCAGCAGTTTAAGGTCGAGGCATCTGCCGAACTATGGCACAGATACGCAGTATTTT	CASSLRSRHLPNYGTDTQYF
-	TRBV25-1	once	TRBJ1-3	TGTGCCTCGGGGTTCGGAAACACCATATATTTT	CASGFGNTIYF
-	TRBV27	-	TRBJ1-3	TGTGCCAGCAGTTCGATCCAGGGTGACCCCCGGCTCTCTGGAAACACCATATATTTT	CASSSIQGDPRLSGNTIYF
TRBD1	TRBV27	-	TRBJ2-7	TGTGCCAGCAGTTCTCTGACAGGGCGGGTTGAGCAGTACTTC	CASSSLTGRVEQYF
TRBD2	TRBV19	-	TRBJ2-1	TGTGCCAGTAGTCTACTAGCGGGAGGGCCGCAGAATGAGCAGTTCTTC	CASSLLAGGPQNEQFF
-	TRBV29-1	-	TRBJ2-2	TGCAGCGGGATGAAGGGGGCCGGGGAGCTGTTTTTT	CSGMKGAGELFF
-	TRBV6-2/TRBV6-3	-	TRBJ2-7	TGTGCCAGCAGTCAGGGTCCGTTCTACGAGCAGTACTTC	CASSQGPFYEQYF
TRBD1	TRBV19	-	TRBJ1-2	TGTGCCAGTACCGACGGACAGGGGGCCTATGGCTACACCTTC	CASTDGQGAYGYTF
TRBD2	TRBV18	-	TRBJ2-2	TGTGCCAGCTCACCTCTAGCGGGGGCCGGGGAGCTGTTTTTT	CASSPLAGAGELFF
-	TRBV6-2/TRBV6-3	-	TRBJ2-7	TGTGCCAGCAGTTACTCGAGCCGAGGCTCCTACGAGCAGTACTTC	CASSYSSRGSYEQYF